There are a few counts of the clone carrying this TCR beta chain. The antigen is unknown. These data come from a study of T-cell memory formation after mild COVID-19. Via MiXCR, TCRdb re-called the 5' RACE reads, giving one row per CDR3 protein. The data contain about 430,000 distinct CDR3 sequences, around 17% of them singletons. Findings and limits, study-wide: SARS-CoV-2 specificity of second-wave clones peaking day 37 was unconfirmed. Clones that contracted clustered mainly in CM and EM if CD4+ and in EMRA if CD8+. Certain responding clones were present in pre-infection memory, suggesting participation of cross-reactive memory.

CDR1 SGHRS and CDR2 YFSETQ come from the germline V gene. The junction had 5 bases not matched to a gene; V was cut back by 7 bases and J by 5 bases. The length of the CDR3 is 14 residues. This receptor was obtained from a man younger than 35 who had mild COVID-19 (a few samples of this study predate the infection). Cell type and time point are not known. The chain joins TRBV5-1 to TRBJ2-1, with 11 bases lining up with TRBD1. The source material was PBMCs or a T cell subset sorted from them (not recorded which). Here the CDR3 reads CASFGQGANNEQFF. The CDR3 DNA follows: TGCGCCAGCTTCGGACAGGGGGCGAACAATGAGCAGTTCTTC.